The clone carrying this T cell receptor beta chain was recorded at least ten times. The antigen is undetermined. This specimen comes from a study of early T cells in non-severe SARS-CoV-2 infection. Looking at the study overall: Unsorted whole blood bulk RNA was sequenced, with unpaired chains. Overall study findings and caveats: There was a bias toward anti-spike CD8 responses in VDJdb matching, which missed private and CD4 specificities.

Attachment of unique molecular identifiers to individual cDNA molecules was performed. Each CDR3 protein is one row after TCRdb ran MiXCR on the 5' RACE reads. The sample yields about 58,000 distinct CDR3 sequences, approximately 12% seen once. The CDR3 is 16 amino acids. The source material was whole blood. This TCR was recovered from an adult who was a healthcare worker with PCR-confirmed SARS-CoV-2 infection or an uninfected control (not recorded which). The chain recombines TRBV12-2 with TRBJ2-7; the tabulated D call, TRBD1, remains unverified against the DNA. TRBV12-2 is noted as a pseudogene. The CDR3 nucleotides are TGTGCAAGTCGCTTATCTGGACCCGGGCGCGTCAACGAGCAGTACTTC. Translated: CASRLSGPGRVNEQYF.